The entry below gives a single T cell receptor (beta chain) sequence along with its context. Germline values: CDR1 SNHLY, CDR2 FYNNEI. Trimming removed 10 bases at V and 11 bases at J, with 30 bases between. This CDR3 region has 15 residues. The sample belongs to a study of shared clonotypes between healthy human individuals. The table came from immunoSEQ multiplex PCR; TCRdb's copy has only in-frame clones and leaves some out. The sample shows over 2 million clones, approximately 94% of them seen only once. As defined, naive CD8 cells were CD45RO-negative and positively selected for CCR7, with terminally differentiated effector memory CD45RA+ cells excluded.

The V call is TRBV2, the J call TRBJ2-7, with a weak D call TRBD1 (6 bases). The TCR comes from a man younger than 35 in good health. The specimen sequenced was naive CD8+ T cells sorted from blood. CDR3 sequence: CATGTEGYKNRAEYF. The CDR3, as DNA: TGTGCCACCGGTACCGAAGGATATAAAAACAGGGCAGAGTACTTC.